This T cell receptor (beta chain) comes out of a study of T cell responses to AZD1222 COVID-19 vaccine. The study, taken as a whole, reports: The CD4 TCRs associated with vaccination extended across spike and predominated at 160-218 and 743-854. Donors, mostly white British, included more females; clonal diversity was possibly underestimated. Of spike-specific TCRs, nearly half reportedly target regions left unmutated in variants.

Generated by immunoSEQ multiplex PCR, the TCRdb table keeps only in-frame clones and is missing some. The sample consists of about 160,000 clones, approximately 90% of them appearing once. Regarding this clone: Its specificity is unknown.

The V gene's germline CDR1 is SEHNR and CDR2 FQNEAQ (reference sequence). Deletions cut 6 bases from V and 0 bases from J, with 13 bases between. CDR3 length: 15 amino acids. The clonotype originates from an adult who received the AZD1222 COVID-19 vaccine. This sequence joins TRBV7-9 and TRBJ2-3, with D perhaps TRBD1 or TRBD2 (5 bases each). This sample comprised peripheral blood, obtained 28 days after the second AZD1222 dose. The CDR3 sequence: CASSEGTGSTDTQYF. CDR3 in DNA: TGTGCCAGCAGTGAAGGGACGGGTAGCACAGATACGCAGTATTTT. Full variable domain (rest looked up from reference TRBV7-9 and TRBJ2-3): DTGVSQNPRHKITKRGQNVTFRCDPISEHNRLYWYRQTLGQGPEFLTYFQNEAQLEKSRLLSDRFSAERPKGSFSTLEIQRTEQGDSAMYLCASSEGTGSTDTQYFGPGTRLTVL.